These T cell receptor beta chains were read from a single sample in a study of early T cells in non-severe SARS-CoV-2 infection. TCRdb re-called the 5' RACE reads through MiXCR, storing one row per CDR3 protein. The sample holds nearly 60,000 distinct CDR3 sequences, roughly 12% seen once. The specimen was whole blood. The receptor source for this set is an adult who was a healthcare worker with PCR-confirmed SARS-CoV-2 infection or an uninfected control (not recorded which). Each CDR3 is given without its conserved first and last residue.

V gene	J gene	CDR3 protein
TRBV6-2/TRBV6-3	TRBJ2-5	ASSYVELIQETQY
TRBV20-1	TRBJ2-3	SGQQQDTQY
TRBV14	TRBJ2-7	ASSGHNRPSHEQY
TRBV28	TRBJ2-7	ASSKGTYEQY
TRBV28	TRBJ2-3	ASSPGQGASAQY
TRBV4-1	TRBJ2-7	ASSHTERGASSYEQY
TRBV9	TRBJ2-2	ASSVRTGTGELF
TRBV6-4	TRBJ2-7	ASSETGGSYEQY
TRBV21-1	TRBJ1-3	ASSKGAGRNTIY
TRBV7-9	TRBJ2-5	ASSLGVETQY
TRBV12-3/TRBV12-4	TRBJ1-5	ASSLSENQPQH
TRBV7-2	TRBJ2-6	ASSSRDTTFSGANVLT
TRBV7-6	TRBJ1-5	ASSAGTGRNQPQH
TRBV29-1	TRBJ1-1	SVESGVNTEAF
TRBV13	TRBJ2-7	ASSLASGEMTYEQY